The sequence of this T cell receptor beta chain was determined in a study of blood T cell repertoires in COVID-19. Study-level background: COVID-19 samples collected from the United States, Italy and Spain covered acute and convalescent phases. T cells, B-cell-depleted T cells, or PBMCs provided the cDNA or gDNA that served as material.

Those enrolled in Seattle joined during active infection and were followed longitudinally afterward. V was shortened by 0 bases and J by 3 bases, with 3 bases between the two germline ends. Germline CDR1 and CDR2: LNHNV and YYDKDF (reference sequence). The CDR3 sequence is 13 residues long. In the authors' workflow: Estimation of nucleated cell counts relied on the amplification of reference gene primers. Clones were sequenced by immunoSEQ multiplex PCR, and TCRdb holds only the in-frame ones, with some missing. The DNA gave D and trimming, while V, J and clone size come from that table. The sample yields over 150,000 clones, around 95% seen once.

The sample was peripheral blood. The genes are TRBV15 and TRBJ1-5, with D uncertain. This sequence was found in a young man with COVID-19, enrolled during active disease. CDR3 nucleotide sequence: TGTGCCACCAGCAGAGACTTCAATCAGCCCCAGCATTTT. It codes for CATSRDFNQPQHF.